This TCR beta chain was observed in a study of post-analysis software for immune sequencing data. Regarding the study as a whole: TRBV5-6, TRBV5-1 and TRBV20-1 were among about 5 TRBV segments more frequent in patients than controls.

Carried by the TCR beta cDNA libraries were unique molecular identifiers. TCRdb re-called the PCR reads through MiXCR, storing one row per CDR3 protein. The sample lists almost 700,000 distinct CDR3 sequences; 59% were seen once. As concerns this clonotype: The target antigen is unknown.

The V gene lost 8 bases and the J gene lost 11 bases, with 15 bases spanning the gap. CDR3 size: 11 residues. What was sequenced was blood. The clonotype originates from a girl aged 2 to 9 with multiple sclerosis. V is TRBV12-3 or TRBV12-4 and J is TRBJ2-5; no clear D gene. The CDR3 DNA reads TGTGCCAGCTCCTTATCAAAGGTTCAGTACTTC. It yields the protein CASSLSKVQYF.